The clone carrying this T cell receptor (beta chain) was seen a single time. The data were obtained in a study of blood T cell repertoires in COVID-19. Per the germline V gene, CDR1 is SQVTM and CDR2 is ANQGSEA. The CDR3 sequence is 15 residues long. With 7 bases clipped from V and 2 bases from J, the junction kept 12 bases outside the gene matches. In the original processing: Estimation of nucleated cell counts relied on the amplification of reference gene primers. TCRdb keeps only in-frame clones here, not all; method: immunoSEQ multiplex PCR. V and J calls and clone size come straight from that table; D and trimming were deduced from the DNA. This table holds over 150,000 clones, around 80% found once.

Sequenced: peripheral blood. The rearrangement uses TRBV29-1 and TRBJ2-7, with TRBD1 matching over 9 bases. The sequence was obtained from a human donor in a cohort sampled during active COVID-19. CDR3 sequence reads: CSAETGQGTTYEQYF. The CDR3 DNA is TGCAGCGCCGAGACCGGACAGGGGACAACCTACGAGCAGTACTTC.